Listed below are T cell receptor beta chains from one sample, sequenced in a study of T cell responses to AZD1222 COVID-19 vaccine. The table came from immunoSEQ multiplex PCR; TCRdb's copy has only in-frame clones and leaves some out. The table includes 150,000 or so clones, 70% to 90% detected once. The sample in question was peripheral blood, obtained on day 0 of AZD1222 vaccination. These receptors were taken from an adult in good health. CDR3s include the opening cysteine and the closing phenylalanine or tryptophan. Each record gives: J gene, D gene, V gene, CDR3 protein, CDR3 DNA. The D gene is left open where the match is weak.

TRBJ2-1,NA,TRBV7-9,CASSLVNPSLGNEQFF,TGTGCCAGCAGCTTAGTCAATCCTTCTTTGGGTAATGAGCAGTTCTTC
TRBJ2-5,NA,TRBV11-2,CASSLDRQETQYF,TGTGCCAGCAGCTTGGACAGACAAGAGACCCAGTACTTC
TRBJ1-2,TRBD1,TRBV5-1,CASSLGTGGAKNGYTF,TGCGCCAGCAGCCTAGGGACAGGGGGCGCGAAAAATGGCTACACCTTC
TRBJ2-5,NA,TRBV6-5,CASRLRDSETQYF,TGTGCCAGCAGACTCCGGGACTCAGAGACCCAGTACTTC
TRBJ2-1,TRBD2,TRBV6-1,CASSERFGLAGEEQFF,TGTGCCAGCAGTGAACGGTTTGGACTAGCGGGCGAGGAGCAGTTCTTC
TRBJ1-5,TRBD1,TRBV6-5,CASSSQGGNQPQHF,TGTGCCAGCAGCTCACAGGGGGGCAATCAGCCCCAGCATTTT
TRBJ2-3,TRBD2,TRBV5-6,CASTWDYTDTQYF,TGTGCCAGCACCTGGGACTACACAGATACGCAGTATTTT
TRBJ1-6,TRBD1,TRBV7-8,CASSLSGQGNNSPLHF,TGTGCCAGCAGCTTAAGCGGACAGGGGAATAATTCACCCCTCCACTTT
TRBJ2-7,NA,TRBV12-3/TRBV12-4,CASTRGRGYEQYF,TGTGCCAGCACCCGGGGACGCGGCTACGAGCAGTACTTC
TRBJ2-1,NA,TRBV28,CASSLRQSYNEQFF,TGTGCCAGCAGTCTCAGACAGTCCTACAATGAGCAGTTCTTC